These T cell receptor beta chains were read from a single sample in a study of T-cell reconstitution after alpha-beta-depleted transplantation in children. TCRdb reprocessed the PCR reads via MiXCR and lists one record per CDR3 protein. The sample has about 110,000 distinct CDR3 sequences, 10% seen once; the top ten hold about 7.3%. The material sequenced was PBMCs from the stem cell graft donor, taken from the stem cell graft. These receptors were taken from a human donor who donated a stem cell graft to a child with acute lymphoblastic leukemia. Each CDR3 is given with its conserved first and last residue. The D gene is left open where the match is weak. Size is omitted from some rows. Given values are once, few, many or a class for expanded clones.

V gene	CDR3 length	D gene	J gene	clone size	CDR3 protein	CDR3 DNA
TRBV5-1	14	.	TRBJ1-2	many	CASSLEGLNYGYTF	TGCGCCAGCAGCTTAGAAGGCCTTAACTATGGCTACACCTTC
TRBV7-3	16	TRBD2	TRBJ2-2	few	CASSLSPSGLTGELFF	TGTGCCAGCAGCTTATCCCCTAGCGGGTTGACCGGGGAGCTGTTTTTT
TRBV24-1	18	TRBD1	TRBJ2-1	many	CATSDPGTGGRGYNEQFF	TGTGCCACCAGTGACCCCGGGACAGGTGGCCGGGGCTACAATGAGCAGTTCTTC
TRBV5-1	12	.	TRBJ2-3	many	CARTPRTDTQYF	TGCGCCAGGACCCCCCGCACAGATACGCAGTATTTT
TRBV13	16	.	TRBJ1-2	many	CASSLGLGSRHGGYTF	TGTGCCAGCAGCTTAGGCCTAGGGTCGCGACATGGTGGCTACACCTTC
TRBV7-6	15	TRBD2	TRBJ2-7	many	CASSLGTSASYEQYF	TGTGCCAGCAGCTTAGGGACTAGCGCATCTTACGAGCAGTACTTC
TRBV7-8	16	TRBD1	TRBJ2-7	once	CASSSLSGQGVYEQYF	TGTGCCAGCAGCTCCCTCTCGGGACAGGGGGTCTACGAGCAGTACTTC
TRBV20-1	14	.	TRBJ2-2	many	CSAPPGPYTGELFF	TGCAGTGCTCCCCCGGGACCGTACACCGGGGAGCTGTTTTTT
TRBV5-1	18	TRBD2	TRBJ2-7	many	CASSFSGTSGRALYEQYF	TGCGCCAGCAGCTTCTCCGGGACTAGCGGGAGAGCCCTCTACGAGCAGTACTTC
TRBV3-1	13	.	TRBJ1-1	many	CASSQTGNTEAFF	TGTGCCAGCAGCCAAACAGGGAACACTGAAGCTTTCTTT
TRBV18	15	.	TRBJ1-1	.	CASSPPAGPNTEAFF	TGTGCCAGCTCACCACCTGCAGGGCCGAACACTGAAGCTTTCTTT
TRBV18	13	.	TRBJ1-1	many	CASSPSVYTEAFF	TGTGCCAGCTCACCATCCGTGTACACTGAAGCTTTCTTT
TRBV7-2	15	TRBD2	TRBJ2-4	.	CASSREAGRGHIQYF	TGTGCCAGCAGCCGGGAGGCAGGGAGGGGTCACATTCAGTACTTC
TRBV6-2/TRBV6-3	14	.	TRBJ1-1	medium-sized	CASSSAQPNTEAFF	TGTGCCAGCAGTTCGGCGCAGCCGAACACTGAAGCTTTCTTT
TRBV18	13	.	TRBJ1-1	many	CASSQSGYTEAFF	TGTGCCAGCTCACAATCAGGGTACACTGAAGCTTTCTTT
TRBV12-3/TRBV12-4	13	.	TRBJ2-3	many	CASSFPTTDTQYF	TGTGCCAGCAGTTTCCCGACCACAGATACGCAGTATTTT
TRBV7-2	15	.	TRBJ1-6	many	CASSALQGAEGPLHF	TGTGCCAGCAGCGCCTTACAGGGAGCCGAGGGACCCCTCCACTTT
TRBV6-4	15	.	TRBJ2-3	many	CASSDSNRGPDTQYF	TGTGCCAGCAGTGACTCGAATCGGGGGCCAGATACGCAGTATTTT
TRBV12-5	15	.	TRBJ1-6	many	CASGIDRSYNSPLHF	TGTGCTAGTGGGATTGACAGGTCCTATAATTCACCCCTCCACTTT
TRBV18	12	.	TRBJ1-1	many	CASSPGSTEAFF	TGTGCCAGCTCACCAGGGTCCACTGAAGCTTTCTTT
TRBV7-9	16	TRBD1	TRBJ2-3	.	CASSTRTGSGTDTQYF	TGTGCCAGCAGCACCCGGACAGGGAGTGGCACAGATACGCAGTATTTT
TRBV29-1	14	TRBD2	TRBJ2-1	many	CSVESGSRYNEQFF	TGCAGCGTTGAAAGCGGGAGTAGATACAATGAGCAGTTCTTC
TRBV18	12	.	TRBJ1-6	many	CASSPGNSPLHF	TGTGCCAGCTCACCCGGAAATTCACCCCTCCACTTT
TRBV27	13	.	TRBJ2-1	.	CASMQVPYNEQFF	TGTGCCAGCATGCAAGTCCCCTACAATGAGCAGTTCTTC
TRBV20-1	15	.	TRBJ2-5	many	CSATTRTNNQETQYF	TGCAGTGCTACTACTCGGACAAATAACCAAGAGACCCAGTACTTC
TRBV18	16	TRBD1	TRBJ2-7	many	CASSHRSGTDTGEQYF	TGTGCCAGCTCGCACAGGTCCGGGACAGACACCGGCGAGCAGTACTTC
TRBV5-1	16	TRBD1	TRBJ2-2	many	CASSLGVTGATGELFF	TGCGCCAGCAGCTTGGGCGTTACAGGGGCCACCGGGGAGCTGTTTTTT
TRBV19	13	.	TRBJ1-5	.	CASSIQSNQPQHF	TGTGCCAGTAGTATTCAGAGCAATCAGCCCCAGCATTTT
TRBV12-3/TRBV12-4	14	.	TRBJ1-5	.	CASSFRRSNQPQHF	TGTGCCAGCAGTTTTCGGCGGAGCAATCAGCCCCAGCATTTT
TRBV6-2/TRBV6-3	14	TRBD2	TRBJ2-1	many	CASSYRRGFNEQFF	TGTGCCAGCAGTTATAGGCGGGGGTTCAATGAGCAGTTCTTC
TRBV3-1	14	TRBD1	TRBJ1-1	many	CASKREGANTEAFF	TGTGCCAGCAAACGGGAGGGGGCGAACACTGAAGCTTTCTTT
TRBV7-2	14	.	TRBJ2-5	many	CASSLEEYQETQYF	TGTGCCAGCAGCTTAGAGGAGTACCAAGAGACCCAGTACTTC
TRBV7-6	15	.	TRBJ2-7	many	CASSPRASPSYEQYF	TGTGCCAGCAGCCCTAGGGCTAGCCCGTCCTACGAGCAGTACTTC
TRBV11-3	15	.	TRBJ2-5	many	CASSPRAGSQETQYF	TGTGCCAGCAGCCCTCGGGCCGGGTCGCAAGAGACCCAGTACTTC
TRBV5-1	16	TRBD1	TRBJ2-4	many	CASSLRTGAAKNIQYF	TGCGCCAGCAGCTTGAGGACAGGGGCTGCCAAAAACATTCAGTACTTC
TRBV11-2	18	.	TRBJ1-2	.	CASSLRGPSTGLGGGYTF	TGTGCCAGCAGCTTACGGGGCCCCTCCACAGGGCTCGGTGGTGGCTACACCTTC
TRBV4-3	14	.	TRBJ2-2	many	CASSQSTNTGELFF	TGCGCCAGCAGCCAGTCCACGAACACCGGGGAGCTGTTTTTT
TRBV29-1	12	.	TRBJ2-7	few	CSVGHSIYEQYF	TGCAGCGTTGGACACTCAATCTACGAGCAGTACTTC
TRBV28	12	TRBD2	TRBJ2-1	many	CASSSNGRVQFF	TGTGCCAGCAGTTCCAACGGGAGGGTGCAGTTCTTC
TRBV18	16	.	TRBJ1-3	many	CASSPAGIHQGNTIYF	TGTGCCAGCTCACCAGCCGGGATCCATCAGGGAAACACCATATATTTT
TRBV5-6	14	.	TRBJ2-5	once	CASSSVPGPETQYF	TGTGCCAGCAGCTCCGTCCCGGGCCCGGAGACCCAGTACTTC
TRBV6-5	15	.	TRBJ1-2	many	CASSYYPPDNYGYTF	TGTGCCAGCAGTTACTACCCGCCCGATAACTATGGCTACACCTTC
TRBV7-9	16	TRBD1	TRBJ2-7	many	CASSLLSGTGVDEQYF	TGTGCCAGCAGCTTACTCTCCGGGACAGGGGTGGACGAGCAGTACTTC
TRBV6-6	13	.	TRBJ2-1	few	CASSYSWNNEQFF	TGTGCCAGCAGTTATTCGTGGAACAATGAGCAGTTCTTC
TRBV20-1	14	.	TRBJ1-2	many	CSARDTRPYYGYTF	TGCAGTGCTAGAGATACCAGACCCTACTATGGCTACACCTTC
TRBV24-1	14	TRBD2	TRBJ2-1	many	CATAIDGTTSEQFF	TGTGCCACCGCGATCGATGGGACTACAAGTGAGCAGTTCTTC
TRBV7-8	17	TRBD2	TRBJ2-5	many	CASSFPGRRWVEETQYF	TGTGCCAGCAGCTTTCCCGGGAGGCGATGGGTAGAAGAGACCCAGTACTTC
TRBV5-2	17	.	TRBJ2-1	.	CASSLGGSGSVYNEQFF	TGTGCCAGCAGCCTCGGGGGTAGCGGGAGTGTCTACAATGAGCAGTTCTTC
TRBV12-3/TRBV12-4	19	TRBD2	TRBJ2-2	.	CAISSGLGSFPTSTGELFF	TGTGCCATCTCCTCCGGACTAGGATCCTTCCCGACATCAACCGGGGAGCTGTTTTTT
TRBV20-1	11	.	TRBJ2-1	many	CSAASVNEQFF	TGCAGTGCAGCTAGCGTCAATGAGCAGTTCTTC